This T cell receptor beta chain was found in a study of blood T cells in healthy people across ages. Findings and limits, study-wide: Age brought a roughly linear fall in TCR beta diversity measured per million T cells.

CDR1 DFQATT and CDR2 SNEGSKA come from the germline V gene (reference sequence). The CDR3 covers 14 residues. Trimming left V 0 bases short and J 2 bases short, with 11 bases between. For this clonotype: Its antigen remains unidentified.

Together with a sample-barcoded 5' primer, a J-beta primer mix was included in a second PCR lasting about 6 to 11 cycles. Every sample gave at least 3 million paired-end reads containing CDR3. TCRdb fed the 5' RACE reads into MiXCR, producing one record per CDR3 protein. The sample holds around 1,500,000 distinct CDR3 sequences, 42% seen once. The chain couples TRBV20-1 to TRBJ2-7; TRBD1 might be the D (5 bases). The specimen sequenced was blood. The clonotype originates from a woman younger than 30 in good health. CDR3 residues: CSARDAQGTYEQYF. DNA of the CDR3: TGCAGTGCTAGAGATGCGCAGGGTACCTACGAGCAGTACTTC.